The subject of this entry is one T cell receptor beta chain. Its antigen is unidentified. Sequencing was performed with immunoSEQ multiplex PCR; in TCRdb, only in-frame clones are kept and a portion is missing. The sample has 3,500 or so clones; about 50% are singletons. This specimen belongs to a study of CXCR4 blockade with PD-1 therapy in pancreatic cancer. Study conclusions and caveats: Sequencing covered TCRbeta chains only, not alpha chains. Survival did not correlate with tumor clonality, which averaged roughly 0.15 versus 0.05.

The sequence was obtained from a human donor with pancreatic ductal adenocarcinoma. Sequencing was done on a sample of tumor tissue.

CDR3 amino acids: CASSRWNTDTQYF. The CDR3 coding sequence is TGTGCCAGCAGCCGATGGAACACAGATACGCAGTATTTT. The V and J genes are TRBV16 and TRBJ2-3; D not resolved. Germline assignment: CDR1 KGHSY and CDR2 FQNENV. The CDR3 sequence is 13 residues long. Trimming cost V 4 bases and J 2 bases, with 7 bases left between them. The complete variable domain, with remaining parts taken from reference TRBV16 and TRBJ2-3, reads GEEVAQTPKHLVRGEGQKAKLYCAPIKGHSYVFWYQQVLKNEFKFLISFQNENVFDETGMPKERFSAKCLPNSPCSLEIQATKLEDSAVYFCASSRWNTDTQYFGPGTRLTVL.